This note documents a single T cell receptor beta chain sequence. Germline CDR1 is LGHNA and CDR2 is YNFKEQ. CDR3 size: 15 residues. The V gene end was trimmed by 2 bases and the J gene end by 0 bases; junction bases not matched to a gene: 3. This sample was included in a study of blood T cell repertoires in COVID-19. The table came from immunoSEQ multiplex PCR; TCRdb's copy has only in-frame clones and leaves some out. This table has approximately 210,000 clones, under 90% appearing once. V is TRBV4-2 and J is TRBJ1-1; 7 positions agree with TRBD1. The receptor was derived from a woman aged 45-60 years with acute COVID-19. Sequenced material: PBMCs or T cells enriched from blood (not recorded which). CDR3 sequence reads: CASSQRDSLNTEAFF. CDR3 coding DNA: TGTGCCAGCAGCCAAAGGGACAGCTTGAACACTGAAGCTTTCTTT.